A selection of T cell receptor beta chains follows, all from one sample in a study of T cell repertoires in cytomegalovirus infection. TCRdb used MiXCR to reprocess the reads, holding one entry per CDR3 protein. The table records 630,000 or so distinct CDR3 sequences, approximately 24% of them present only once. The sequenced material came from CD8+ T cells from PBMCs. Source of these receptors: a human donor in good health (CMV status not recorded). Some clones in this sample may be carry-over from other donors' samples. Each CDR3 is given without its conserved first and last residue. Only some rows state a clone size, as once, few, many or a class for expanded clones.

>many|TRBV7-9|TRBJ1-2
ASRGLLPGYT
>many|TRBV7-8|TRBJ2-1
ASSFMTHKSYNEQF
>many|TRBV7-8|TRBJ2-3
ASRGTGTSGEKDSTDTQY
>few|TRBV20-1|TRBJ1-4
SAPRPGRKGGVANEKLF
>-|TRBV29-1|TRBJ2-1
SASGTSGPGDYNEQF
>few|TRBV28|TRBJ1-2
ASSGDRVEDYGYT
>-|TRBV7-6|TRBJ1-5
VSSTFNQPQH
>-|TRBV13|TRBJ2-7
ASSLGTVRAVGEQY
>few|TRBV6-1|TRBJ2-1
ASSRGGPSHLSYNEQF
>few|TRBV4-2|TRBJ2-3
ASSPRLAGVEADTQY
>few|TRBV27|TRBJ2-5
ASRVRTGVQETQY
>many|TRBV7-6|TRBJ2-5
ASSFGGGDLETQY
>many|TRBV7-2|TRBJ2-1
ASSSSGTGNLNEQF